The rows below give T cell receptor beta chains drawn from one sample of a study of OX40 agonist ivuxolimab in advanced cancers. Sequencing used immunoSEQ multiplex PCR; TCRdb keeps in-frame clones, though not all of them. The sample has about 50,000 clones; around nine tenths are singletons. Source: CD4+ or CD8+ T cells sorted from blood, taken in a trial of the OX40 agonist ivuxolimab. Receptors were obtained from an adult with an advanced solid tumor such as melanoma, head and neck, liver or kidney cancer. CDR3s leave out the opening cysteine and the closing phenylalanine or tryptophan.

v_gene,j_gene,CDR3aa
TRBV28,TRBJ1-2,ASNLDRAPYIHGYT
TRBV28,TRBJ1-2,ASSFKVGT
TRBV5-1,TRBJ1-3,ASSLDGGSGNTIY
TRBV11-2,TRBJ2-1,ASSKGTSGWGEQF
TRBV11-2,TRBJ2-3,ASSTSGRDTDTQY
TRBV19,TRBJ2-5,ASSLQETQY
TRBV30,TRBJ1-1,AWSVRGQTEAF
TRBV10-3,TRBJ2-5,AISEGGVRETQY
TRBV19,TRBJ2-3,ASGRGNSGLTDTQY
TRBV6-6,TRBJ2-7,ASFRGQGYEQY